The present T cell receptor (beta chain) was sequenced within a study of post-analysis software for immune sequencing data. The TCR beta cDNA libraries carried unique molecular identifiers. TCRdb redid the calling of the PCR reads with MiXCR, one entry per CDR3 protein. The sample has about 810,000 distinct CDR3 sequences, roughly 50% seen once. Study results and limitations: Roughly five TRBV segments were more frequent in patients than controls; TRBV5-6, TRBV5-1 and TRBV20-1 belonged to this group.

Worth noting for this clonotype: Its target is unknown.

The germline V gene has CDR1 LNHDA and CDR2 SQIVND (reference sequence). The trim removed 4 bases at V and 1 base at J, leaving 7 bases unmatched. This CDR3 has 17 amino acids. The chain is built from TRBV19 and TRBJ2-4; the match to TRBD1 covers 10 bases. The sequence was collected from a girl aged 5 to 17 with multiple sclerosis. The sample comprised blood. The CDR3 protein is CASSTRQGASAKNIQYF. CDR3 sequence (DNA): TGTGCCAGTAGTACCAGACAGGGGGCGTCTGCCAAAAACATTCAGTACTTC.